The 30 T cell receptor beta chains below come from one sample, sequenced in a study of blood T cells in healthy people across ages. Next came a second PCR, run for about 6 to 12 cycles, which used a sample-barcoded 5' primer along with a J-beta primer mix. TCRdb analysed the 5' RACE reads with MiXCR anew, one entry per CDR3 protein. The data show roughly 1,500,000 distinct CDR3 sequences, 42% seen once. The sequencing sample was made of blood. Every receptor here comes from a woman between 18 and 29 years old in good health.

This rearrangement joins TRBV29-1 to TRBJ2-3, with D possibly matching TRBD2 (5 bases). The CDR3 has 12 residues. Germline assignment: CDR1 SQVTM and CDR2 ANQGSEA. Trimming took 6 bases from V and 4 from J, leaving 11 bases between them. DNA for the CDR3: TGCAGCGTGGCGGCGCGGGCAGATACGCAGTATTTT. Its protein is CSVAARADTQYF.

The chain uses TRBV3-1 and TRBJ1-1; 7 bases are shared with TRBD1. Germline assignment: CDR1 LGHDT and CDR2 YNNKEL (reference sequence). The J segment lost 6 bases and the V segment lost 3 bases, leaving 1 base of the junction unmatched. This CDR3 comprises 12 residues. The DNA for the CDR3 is TGTGCCAGCAGCCAGGGGACAGCTGAAGCTTTCTTT. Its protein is CASSQGTAEAFF.

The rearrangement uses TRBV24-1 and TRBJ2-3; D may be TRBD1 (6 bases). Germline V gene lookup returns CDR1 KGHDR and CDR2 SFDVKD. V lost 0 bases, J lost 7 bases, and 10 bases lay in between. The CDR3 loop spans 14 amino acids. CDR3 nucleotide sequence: TGTGCCACCAGTGATTTGGGCAGGGGCAATACGCAGTATTTT. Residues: CATSDLGRGNTQYF.

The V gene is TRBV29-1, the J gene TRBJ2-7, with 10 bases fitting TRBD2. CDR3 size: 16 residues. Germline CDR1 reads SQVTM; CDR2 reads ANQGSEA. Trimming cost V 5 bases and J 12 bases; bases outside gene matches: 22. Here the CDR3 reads CSVIPGLANLQETLYF. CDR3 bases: TGCAGCGTTATACCGGGACTAGCGAACTTACAAGAGACCCTGTACTTC.

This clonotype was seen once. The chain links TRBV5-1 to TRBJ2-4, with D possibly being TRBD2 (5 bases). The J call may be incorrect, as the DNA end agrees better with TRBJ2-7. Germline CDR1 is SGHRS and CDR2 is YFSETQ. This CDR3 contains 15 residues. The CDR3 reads CASSLAGNRFHEQYF. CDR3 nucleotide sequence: TGCGCCAGCAGCTTGGCGGGGAACCGTTTCCACGAGCAGTACTTC.

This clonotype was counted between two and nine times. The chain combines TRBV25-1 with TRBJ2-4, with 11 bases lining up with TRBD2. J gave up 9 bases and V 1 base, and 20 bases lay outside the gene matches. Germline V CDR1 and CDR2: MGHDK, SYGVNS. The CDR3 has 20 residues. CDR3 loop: CASSEFGLAGGGESFGIQYF. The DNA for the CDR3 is TGTGCCAGCAGTGAATTCGGGCTAGCGGGAGGTGGGGAGTCCTTCGGCATTCAGTACTTC.

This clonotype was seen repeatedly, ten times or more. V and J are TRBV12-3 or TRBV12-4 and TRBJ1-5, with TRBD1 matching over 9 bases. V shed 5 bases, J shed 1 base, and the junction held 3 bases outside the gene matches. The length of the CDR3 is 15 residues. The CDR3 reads CASSAQGASNQPQHF. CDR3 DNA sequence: TGTGCCAGCAGTGCACAGGGGGCGAGCAATCAGCCCCAGCATTTT.

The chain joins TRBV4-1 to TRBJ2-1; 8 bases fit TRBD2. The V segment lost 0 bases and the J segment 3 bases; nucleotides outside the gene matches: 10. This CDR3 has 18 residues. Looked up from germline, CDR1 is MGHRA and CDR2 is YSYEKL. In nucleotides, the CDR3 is TGCGCCAGCAGCCAAGATGTGTCGGGGGGGCTATACTACAATGAGCAGTTCTTC. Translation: CASSQDVSGGLYYNEQFF.

The CDR3 spells CANTRQGFDEQYF. The CDR3 nucleotides are TGCGCCAACACACGACAGGGATTTGACGAGCAGTACTTC. The V and J genes are TRBV5-1 and TRBJ2-7; TRBD1 matches 7 bases. Germline CDR1 is SGHRS and CDR2 is YFSETQ. V was pared by 9 bases and J by 5 bases, with 11 bases of the junction left unmatched. This CDR3 is 13 amino acids long. Full variable domain (rest looked up from reference TRBV5-1 and TRBJ2-7): KAGVTQTPRYLIKTRGQQVTLSCSPISGHRSVSWYQQTPGQGLQFLFEYFSETQRNKGNFPGRFSGRQFSNSRSEMNVSTLELGDSALYLCANTRQGFDEQYFGPGTRLTVT.

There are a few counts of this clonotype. Written as DNA, the CDR3 is TGTGCCAGCACTACGCGGGTAGCGGGGACCAATGAGCAGTTCTTC. Protein: CASTTRVAGTNEQFF. The chain recombines TRBV2 with TRBJ2-1; 8 bases fit TRBD2. Germline CDR1 reads SNHLY; CDR2 reads FYNNEI. CDR3 length: 15 amino acids. J gave up 6 bases and V 7 bases, and 11 bases lay outside the gene matches.

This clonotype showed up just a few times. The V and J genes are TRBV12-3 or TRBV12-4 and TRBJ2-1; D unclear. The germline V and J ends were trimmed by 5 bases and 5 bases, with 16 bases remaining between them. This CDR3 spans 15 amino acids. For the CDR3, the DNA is TGTGCCAGCAGTAACATGGCCCGTCCGGACAATGAGCAGTTCTTC. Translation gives CASSNMARPDNEQFF.

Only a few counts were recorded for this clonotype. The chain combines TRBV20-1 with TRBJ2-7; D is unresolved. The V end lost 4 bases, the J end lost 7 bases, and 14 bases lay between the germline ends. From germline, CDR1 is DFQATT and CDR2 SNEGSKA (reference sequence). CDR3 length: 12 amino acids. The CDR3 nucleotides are TGCAGTGCTACAAGACAATCCCTGGAGCAGTACTTC. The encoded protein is CSATRQSLEQYF.

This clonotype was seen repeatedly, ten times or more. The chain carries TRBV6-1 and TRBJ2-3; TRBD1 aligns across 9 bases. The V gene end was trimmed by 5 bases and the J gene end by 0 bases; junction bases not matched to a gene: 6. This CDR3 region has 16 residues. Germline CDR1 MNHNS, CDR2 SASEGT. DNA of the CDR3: TGTGCCAGCAGTCATCCAGACAGGGGGAGCACAGATACGCAGTATTTT. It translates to CASSHPDRGSTDTQYF.

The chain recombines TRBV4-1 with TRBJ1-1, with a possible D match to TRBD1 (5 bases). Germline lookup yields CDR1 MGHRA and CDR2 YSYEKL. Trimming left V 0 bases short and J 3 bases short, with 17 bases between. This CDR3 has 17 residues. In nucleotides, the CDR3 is TGCGCCAGCAGCCAAGATCCCTCGGGGCGGGGGTACACTGAAGCTTTCTTT. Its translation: CASSQDPSGRGYTEAFF.

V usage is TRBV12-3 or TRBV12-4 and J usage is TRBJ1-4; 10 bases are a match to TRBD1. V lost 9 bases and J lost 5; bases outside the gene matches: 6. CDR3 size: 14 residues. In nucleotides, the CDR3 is TGTGCCAGTAGGACAGGGGGGGAGAATGAAAAACTGTTTTTT. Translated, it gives CASRTGGENEKLFF.

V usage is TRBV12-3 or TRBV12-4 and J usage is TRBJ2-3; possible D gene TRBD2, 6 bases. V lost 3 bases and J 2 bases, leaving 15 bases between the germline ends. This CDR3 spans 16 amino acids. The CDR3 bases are TGTGCCAGCAGTTTCAGGAGGGTCCAATCCACAGATACGCAGTATTTT. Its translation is CASSFRRVQSTDTQYF.

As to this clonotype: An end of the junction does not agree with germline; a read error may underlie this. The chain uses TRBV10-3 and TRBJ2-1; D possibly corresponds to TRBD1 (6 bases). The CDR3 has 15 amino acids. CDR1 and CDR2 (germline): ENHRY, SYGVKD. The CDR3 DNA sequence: TGTGCCATCAGTGAACCAGGGGCATCCTGCAATGAGCAGTTCTTC. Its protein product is CAISEPGASCNEQFF.

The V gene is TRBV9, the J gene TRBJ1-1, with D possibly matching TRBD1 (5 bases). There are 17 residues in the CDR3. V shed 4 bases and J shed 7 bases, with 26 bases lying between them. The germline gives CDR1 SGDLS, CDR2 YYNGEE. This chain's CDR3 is CASSPLSTGTRGSEAFF. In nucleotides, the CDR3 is TGTGCCAGCAGCCCATTAAGTACCGGGACCCGTGGGAGTGAAGCTTTCTTT.

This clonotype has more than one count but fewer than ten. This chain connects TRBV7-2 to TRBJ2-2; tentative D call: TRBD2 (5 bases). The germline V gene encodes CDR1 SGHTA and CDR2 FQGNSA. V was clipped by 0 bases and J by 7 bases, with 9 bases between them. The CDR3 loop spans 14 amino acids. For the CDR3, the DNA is TGTGCCAGCAGCTTAGCGCCTCGGGGCGGGGAGCTGTTTTTT. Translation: CASSLAPRGGELFF.

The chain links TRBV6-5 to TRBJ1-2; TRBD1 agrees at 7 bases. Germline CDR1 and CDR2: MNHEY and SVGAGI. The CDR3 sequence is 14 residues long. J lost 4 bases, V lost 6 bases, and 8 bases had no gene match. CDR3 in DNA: TGTGCCAGCAGATCCACAGGGGAGGTCTATGGCTACACCTTC. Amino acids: CASRSTGEVYGYTF.

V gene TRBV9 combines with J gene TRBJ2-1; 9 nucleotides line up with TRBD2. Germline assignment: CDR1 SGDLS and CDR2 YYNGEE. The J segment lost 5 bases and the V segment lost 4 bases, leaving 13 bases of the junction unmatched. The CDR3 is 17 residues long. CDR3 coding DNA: TGTGCCAGCAGCCCCAGAGGGACTAGCTTGGGTGACAATGAGCAGTTCTTC. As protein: CASSPRGTSLGDNEQFF.

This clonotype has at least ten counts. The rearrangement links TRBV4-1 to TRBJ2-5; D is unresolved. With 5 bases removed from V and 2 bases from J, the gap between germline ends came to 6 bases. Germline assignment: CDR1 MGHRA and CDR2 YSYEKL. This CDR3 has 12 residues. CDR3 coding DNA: TGCGCCAGCAGCGGGAATCAAGAGACCCAGTACTTC. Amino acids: CASSGNQETQYF.

DNA of the CDR3: TGCAGCGTTCGACAGGGCCTAACTGAAGCTTTCTTT. This sequence encodes CSVRQGLTEAFF. The rearrangement links TRBV29-1 to TRBJ1-1; the match to TRBD1 covers 7 bases. V lost 5 bases, J lost 5 bases, and 5 bases stayed unmatched. The CDR3 has 12 residues. Germline CDR1 reads SQVTM; CDR2 reads ANQGSEA.

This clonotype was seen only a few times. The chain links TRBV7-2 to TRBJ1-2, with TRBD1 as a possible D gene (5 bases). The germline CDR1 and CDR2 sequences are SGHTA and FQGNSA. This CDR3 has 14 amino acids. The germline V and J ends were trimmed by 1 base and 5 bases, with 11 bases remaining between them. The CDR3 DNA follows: TGTGCCAGCAGCTTAGGGACCCGGGGGTATGGCTACACCTTC. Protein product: CASSLGTRGYGYTF. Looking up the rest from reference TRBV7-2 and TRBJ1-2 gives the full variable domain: GAGVSQSPSNKVTEKGKDVELRCDPISGHTALYWYRQSLGQGLEFLIYFQGNSAPDKSGLPSDRFSAERTGGSVSTLTIQRTQQEDSAVYLCASSLGTRGYGYTFGSGTRLTVV.

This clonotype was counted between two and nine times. The CDR3 nucleotides are TGCAGTGCTAGAGATCCAGGGGAATTAACTAATGAAAAACTGTTTTTT. Translating it yields CSARDPGELTNEKLFF. This rearrangement joins TRBV20-1 to TRBJ1-4; a weak D match, TRBD1 (6 bases). The CDR3 is made up of 16 amino acids. Trimming took off 0 bases at V and 1 base at J, with 12 bases between the two ends. Germline CDR1 and CDR2: DFQATT and SNEGSKA (reference sequence).

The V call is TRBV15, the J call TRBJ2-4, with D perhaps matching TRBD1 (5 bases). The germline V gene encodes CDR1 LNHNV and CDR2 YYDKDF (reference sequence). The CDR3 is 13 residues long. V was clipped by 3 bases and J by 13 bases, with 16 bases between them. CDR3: CATSRVGENEQYF. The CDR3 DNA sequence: TGTGCCACCAGCAGGGTAGGGGAAAATGAGCAGTACTTC.

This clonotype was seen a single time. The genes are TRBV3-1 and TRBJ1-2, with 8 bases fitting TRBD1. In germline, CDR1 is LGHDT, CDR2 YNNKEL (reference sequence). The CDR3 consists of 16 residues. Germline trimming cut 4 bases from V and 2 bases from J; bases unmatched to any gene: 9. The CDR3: CASSPDRVTRNYGYTF. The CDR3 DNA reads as TGTGCCAGCAGCCCGGACAGGGTAACCCGAAACTATGGCTACACCTTC. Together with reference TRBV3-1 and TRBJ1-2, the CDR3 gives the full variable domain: DTAVSQTPKYLVTQMGNDKSIKCEQNLGHDTMYWYKQDSKKFLKIMFSYNNKELIINETVPNRFSPKSPDKAHLNLHINSLELGDSAVYFCASSPDRVTRNYGYTFGSGTRLTVV.

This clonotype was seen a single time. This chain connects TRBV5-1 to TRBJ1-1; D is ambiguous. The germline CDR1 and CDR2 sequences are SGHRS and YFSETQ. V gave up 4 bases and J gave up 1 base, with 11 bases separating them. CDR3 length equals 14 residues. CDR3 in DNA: TGCGCCAGCAGCAGGCAGGTGACGAACACTGAAGCTTTCTTT. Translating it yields CASSRQVTNTEAFF.

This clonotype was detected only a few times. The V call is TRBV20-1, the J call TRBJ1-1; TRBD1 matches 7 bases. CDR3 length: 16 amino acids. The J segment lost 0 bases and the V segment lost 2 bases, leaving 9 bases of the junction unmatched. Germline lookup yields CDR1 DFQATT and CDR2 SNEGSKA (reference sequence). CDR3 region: CSARKVRGQMNTEAFF. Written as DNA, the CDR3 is TGCAGTGCTAGAAAGGTGAGGGGACAGATGAACACTGAAGCTTTCTTT.

CDR3 DNA: TGCGCCAGCAGCCAAGAAGGAATAGCGGGAGTAGTGGCCTACAATGAGCAGTTCTTC. This translates into CASSQEGIAGVVAYNEQFF. This chain connects TRBV4-1 to TRBJ2-1; TRBD2 aligns across 9 bases. This CDR3 contains 19 residues. With 0 bases clipped from V and 2 bases from J, the junction kept 11 bases outside the gene matches. Germline V gives CDR1 MGHRA, CDR2 YSYEKL.